Sequencing of this TCR beta chain was carried out in a study of blood T cell repertoires in COVID-19. Study details: COVID-19 samples from acute and convalescent phases originated in the United States, Italy and Spain. The cDNA or gDNA used as material had been derived from T cells, B-cell-depleted T cells, or PBMCs.

Authors' analysis steps: Scientists estimated how many nucleated cells there were by amplifying reference gene primers. TCRdb's table, derived via immunoSEQ multiplex PCR, lists solely in-frame clones and lacks some. The V and J calls and clone size come from that table; D and trimming were worked out from the DNA. The sample carries 250,000 or so clones, 70% to 80% recorded once. The CDR3 extends over 15 amino acids. Germline V gene data show CDR1 as LGHNA and CDR2 as YNFKEQ. J gave up 7 bases and V 1 base, and 5 bases lay outside the gene matches. The sequenced sample was peripheral blood. The TCR originated in a woman aged 80 or over with acute or convalescent COVID-19. The chain has TRBV4-2 and TRBJ2-1; TRBD2 matches at 9 bases. CDR3 sequence (DNA): TGTGCCAGCAGCCAAGTTCGAGCGGGAGGTAATGAGCAGTTCTTC. Amino acid sequence: CASSQVRAGGNEQFF.